The clone carrying this TCR beta chain occurred many times. The data originate from a study of Graves' ophthalmopathy and Graves' hyperthyroidism. This CDR3 contains 14 residues. Germline V CDR1 and CDR2: PRHDT, FYEKMQ (reference sequence). V was pared by 5 bases and J by 0 bases, with 5 bases between. TCR beta CDR3 amplification used RNA transcripts. First-round RT-PCR used HTBI primers; second-round multiplex PCR followed. A single record per CDR3 protein comes from TCRdb applying MiXCR to the multiplex PCR reads. The sample consists of 650,000 to 800,000 distinct CDR3 sequences, over 40% of them appearing once.

This TCR was recovered from an adult man with Graves' ophthalmopathy. V and J are TRBV13 and TRBJ2-6; D not certain. The sequenced sample was peripheral blood. Written as DNA, the CDR3 is TGTGCCAGCAGCACCACCTCTGGGGCCAACGTCCTGACTTTC. It codes for CASSTTSGANVLTF.